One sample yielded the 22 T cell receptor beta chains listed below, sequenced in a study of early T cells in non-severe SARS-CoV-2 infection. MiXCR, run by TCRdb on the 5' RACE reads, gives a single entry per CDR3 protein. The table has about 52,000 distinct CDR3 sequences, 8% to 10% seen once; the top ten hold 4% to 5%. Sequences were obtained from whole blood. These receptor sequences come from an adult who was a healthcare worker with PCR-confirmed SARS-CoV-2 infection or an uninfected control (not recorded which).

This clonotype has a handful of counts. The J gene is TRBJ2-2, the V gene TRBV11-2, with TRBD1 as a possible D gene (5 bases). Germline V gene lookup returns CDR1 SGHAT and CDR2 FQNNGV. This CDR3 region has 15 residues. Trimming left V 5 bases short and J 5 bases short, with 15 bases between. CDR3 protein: CASSPRAGWTGELFF. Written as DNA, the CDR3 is TGTGCCAGCAGCCCCAGGGCAGGGTGGACCGGGGAGCTGTTTTTT.

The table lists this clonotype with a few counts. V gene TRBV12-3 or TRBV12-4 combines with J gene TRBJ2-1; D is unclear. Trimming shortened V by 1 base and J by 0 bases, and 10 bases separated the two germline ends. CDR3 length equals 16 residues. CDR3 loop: CASSLGLSSSYNEQFF. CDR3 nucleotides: TGTGCCAGCAGTTTAGGGCTCTCTAGCTCCTACAATGAGCAGTTCTTC.

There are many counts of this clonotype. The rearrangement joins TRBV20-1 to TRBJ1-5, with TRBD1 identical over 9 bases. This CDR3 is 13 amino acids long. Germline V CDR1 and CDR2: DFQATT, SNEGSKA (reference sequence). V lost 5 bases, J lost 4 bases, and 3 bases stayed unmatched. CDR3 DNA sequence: TGCAGTGCTTACAGGGGGCAGAATCAGCCCCAGCATTTT. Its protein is CSAYRGQNQPQHF.

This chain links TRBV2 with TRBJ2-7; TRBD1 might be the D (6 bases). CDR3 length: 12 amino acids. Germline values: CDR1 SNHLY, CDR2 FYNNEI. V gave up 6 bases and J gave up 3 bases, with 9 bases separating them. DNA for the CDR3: TGTGCCAGCAGGGACAGTTACTACGAGCAGTACTTC. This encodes CASRDSYYEQYF.

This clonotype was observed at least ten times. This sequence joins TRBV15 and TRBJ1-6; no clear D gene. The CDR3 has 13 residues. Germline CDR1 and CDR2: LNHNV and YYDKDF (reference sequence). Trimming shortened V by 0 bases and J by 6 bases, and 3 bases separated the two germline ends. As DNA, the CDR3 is TGTGCCACCAGCAGAGAGGCTAATTCACCCCTCCACTTT. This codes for CATSREANSPLHF. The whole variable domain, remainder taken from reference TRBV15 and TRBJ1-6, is DAMVIQNPRYQVTQFGKPVTLSCSQTLNHNVMYWYQQKSSQAPKLLFHYYDKDFNNEADTPDNFQSRRPNTSFCFLDIRSPGLGDTAMYLCATSREANSPLHFGNGTRLTVT.

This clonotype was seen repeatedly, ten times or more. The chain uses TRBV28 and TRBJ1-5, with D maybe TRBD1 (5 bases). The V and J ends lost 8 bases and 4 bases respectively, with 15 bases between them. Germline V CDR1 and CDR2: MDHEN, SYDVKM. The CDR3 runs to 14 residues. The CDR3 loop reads CASGDVTGNQPQHF. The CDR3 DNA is TGTGCCAGCGGGGATGTCACAGGTAATCAGCCCCAGCATTTT.

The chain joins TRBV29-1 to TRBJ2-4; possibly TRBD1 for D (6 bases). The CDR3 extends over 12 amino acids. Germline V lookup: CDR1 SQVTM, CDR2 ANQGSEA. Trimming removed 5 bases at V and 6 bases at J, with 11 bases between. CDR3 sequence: CSVFQGRNIQYF. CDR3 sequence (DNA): TGCAGCGTTTTCCAGGGGCGAAACATTCAGTACTTC.

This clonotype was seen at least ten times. The DNA for the CDR3 is TGCGCCAGCAGCTTGGCCGACGAGCACACTGAAGCTTTCTTT. Amino acid sequence: CASSLADEHTEAFF. V usage is TRBV5-1 and J usage is TRBJ1-1; no firm D call. In germline, CDR1 is SGHRS, CDR2 YFSETQ. The CDR3 is 14 residues long. The V and J ends lost 0 bases and 3 bases respectively, with 9 bases between them.

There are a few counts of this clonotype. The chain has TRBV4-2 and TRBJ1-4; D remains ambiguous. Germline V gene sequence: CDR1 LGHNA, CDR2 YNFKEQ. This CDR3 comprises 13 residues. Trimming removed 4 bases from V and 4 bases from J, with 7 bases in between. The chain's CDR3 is CASSRTYNEKLFF. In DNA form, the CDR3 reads TGTGCCAGCAGCCGTACCTATAATGAAAAACTGTTTTTT.

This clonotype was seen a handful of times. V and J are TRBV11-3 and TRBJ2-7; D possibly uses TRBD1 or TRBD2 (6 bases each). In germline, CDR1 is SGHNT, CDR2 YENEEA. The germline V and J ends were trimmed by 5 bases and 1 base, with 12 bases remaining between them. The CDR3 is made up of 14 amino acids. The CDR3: CASSEGGSSYEQYF. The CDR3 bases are TGTGCCAGCAGCGAGGGGGGCTCTTCCTACGAGCAGTACTTC. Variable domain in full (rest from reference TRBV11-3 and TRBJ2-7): EAGVVQSPRYKIIEKKQPVAFWCNPISGHNTLYWYLQNLGQGPELLIRYENEEAVDDSQLPKDRFSAERLKGVDSTLKIQPAELGDSAVYLCASSEGGSSYEQYFGPGTRLTVT.

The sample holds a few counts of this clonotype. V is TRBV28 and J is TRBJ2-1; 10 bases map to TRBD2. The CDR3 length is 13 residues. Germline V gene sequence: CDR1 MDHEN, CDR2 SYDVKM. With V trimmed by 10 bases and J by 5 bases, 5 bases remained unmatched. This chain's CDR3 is CAIGTSANNEQFF. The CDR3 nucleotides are TGTGCCATCGGGACTAGCGCGAACAATGAGCAGTTCTTC.

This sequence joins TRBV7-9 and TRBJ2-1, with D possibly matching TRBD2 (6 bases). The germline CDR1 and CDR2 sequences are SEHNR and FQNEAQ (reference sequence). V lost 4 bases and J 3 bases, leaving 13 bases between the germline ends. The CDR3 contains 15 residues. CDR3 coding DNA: TGTGCCAGCAGCTCACTAGTCGGGAGCTACAATGAGCAGTTCTTC. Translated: CASSSLVGSYNEQFF.

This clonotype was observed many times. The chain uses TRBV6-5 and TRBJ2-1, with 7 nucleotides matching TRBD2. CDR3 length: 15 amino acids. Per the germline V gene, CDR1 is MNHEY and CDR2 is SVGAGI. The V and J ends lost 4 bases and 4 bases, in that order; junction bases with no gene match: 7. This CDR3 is CASSSRLALYNEQFF. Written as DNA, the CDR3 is TGTGCCAGCAGTTCCAGACTAGCACTATACAATGAGCAGTTCTTC.

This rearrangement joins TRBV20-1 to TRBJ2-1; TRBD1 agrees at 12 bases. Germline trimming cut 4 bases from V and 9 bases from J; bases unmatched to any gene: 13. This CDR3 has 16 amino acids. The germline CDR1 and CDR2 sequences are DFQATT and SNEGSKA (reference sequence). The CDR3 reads CSANRGGDRGRLEQFF. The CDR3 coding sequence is TGCAGTGCTAACCGAGGTGGGGACAGGGGGCGCCTTGAGCAGTTCTTC.

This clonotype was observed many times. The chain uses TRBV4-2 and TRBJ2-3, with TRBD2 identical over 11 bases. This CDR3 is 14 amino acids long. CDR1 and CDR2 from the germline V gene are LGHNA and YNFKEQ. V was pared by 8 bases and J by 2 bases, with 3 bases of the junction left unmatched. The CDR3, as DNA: TGTGCCAGCGGGACTAGCGGCCTCACAGATACGCAGTATTTT. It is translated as CASGTSGLTDTQYF.

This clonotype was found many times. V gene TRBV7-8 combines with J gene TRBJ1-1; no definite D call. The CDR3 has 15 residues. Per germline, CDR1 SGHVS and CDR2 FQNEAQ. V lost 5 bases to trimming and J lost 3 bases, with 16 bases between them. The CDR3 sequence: CASSPGGFEDTEAFF. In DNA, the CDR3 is TGTGCCAGCAGCCCCGGCGGGTTTGAGGACACTGAAGCTTTCTTT. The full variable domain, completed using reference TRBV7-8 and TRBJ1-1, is GAGVSQSPRYKVAKRGQDVALRCDPISGHVSLFWYQQALGQGPEFLTYFQNEAQLDKSGLPSDRFFAERPEGSVSTLKIQRTQQEDSAVYLCASSPGGFEDTEAFFGQGTRLTVV.

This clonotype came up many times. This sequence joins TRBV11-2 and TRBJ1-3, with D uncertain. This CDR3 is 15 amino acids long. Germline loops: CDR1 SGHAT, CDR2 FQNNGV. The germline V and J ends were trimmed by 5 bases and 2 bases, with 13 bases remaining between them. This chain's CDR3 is CASSPAWRAGNTIYF. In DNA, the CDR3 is TGTGCCAGCAGCCCAGCGTGGCGGGCTGGAAACACCATATATTTT.

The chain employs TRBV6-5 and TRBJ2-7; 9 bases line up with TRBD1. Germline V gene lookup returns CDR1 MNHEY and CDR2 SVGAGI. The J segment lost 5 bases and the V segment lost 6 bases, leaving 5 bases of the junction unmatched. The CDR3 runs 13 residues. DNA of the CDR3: TGTGCCAGCAGGACGGGACAGGGCCACGAGCAGTACTTC. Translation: CASRTGQGHEQYF.

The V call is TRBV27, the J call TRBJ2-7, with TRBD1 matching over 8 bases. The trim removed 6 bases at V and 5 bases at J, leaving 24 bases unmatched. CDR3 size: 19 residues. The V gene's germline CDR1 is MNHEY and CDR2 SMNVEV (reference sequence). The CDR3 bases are TGTGCCAGCAGGGTACAGGGGGTCGTCGGTGCCTCCAAGAGGGACGAGCAGTACTTC. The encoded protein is CASRVQGVVGASKRDEQYF.

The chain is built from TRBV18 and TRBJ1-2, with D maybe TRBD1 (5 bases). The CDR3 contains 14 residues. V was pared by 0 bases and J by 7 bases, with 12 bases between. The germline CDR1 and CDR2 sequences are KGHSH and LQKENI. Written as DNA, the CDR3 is TGTGCCAGCTCACCACCACCAGGGATGGTTGGCTACACCTTC. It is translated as CASSPPPGMVGYTF.

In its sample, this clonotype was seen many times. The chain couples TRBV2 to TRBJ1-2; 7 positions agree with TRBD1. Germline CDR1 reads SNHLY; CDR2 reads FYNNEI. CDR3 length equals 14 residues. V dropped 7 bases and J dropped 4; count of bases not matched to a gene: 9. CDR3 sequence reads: CASMRSDRVYGYTF. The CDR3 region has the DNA TGTGCCAGCATGAGGTCAGACAGGGTCTATGGCTACACCTTC. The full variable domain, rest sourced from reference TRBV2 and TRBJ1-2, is EPEVTQTPSHQVTQMGQEVILRCVPISNHLYFYWYRQILGQKVEFLVSFYNNEISEKSEIFDDQFSVERPDGSNFTLKIRSTKLEDSAMYFCASMRSDRVYGYTFGSGTRLTVV.

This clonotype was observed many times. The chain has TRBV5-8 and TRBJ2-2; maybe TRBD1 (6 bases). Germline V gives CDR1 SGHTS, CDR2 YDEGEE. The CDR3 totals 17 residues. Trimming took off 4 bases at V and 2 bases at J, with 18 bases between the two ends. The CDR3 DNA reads TGTGCCAGCAGCCCCTATGGCTTACAGGGTAACACCGGGGAGCTGTTTTTT. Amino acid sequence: CASSPYGLQGNTGELFF.